This TCR beta chain was obtained from a study of T cells in Graves' hyperthyroidism and ophthalmopathy. TCR beta CDR3 sequences were amplified from RNA transcripts. The primer set for the first-round RT-PCR of the TCR CDR3 was HTBI. Using its own MiXCR run on the multiplex PCR reads, TCRdb lists one record per CDR3 protein. The sample contains approximately 400,000 distinct CDR3 sequences, 20% to 30% of which appear only once. V was trimmed by 8 bases and J by 5 bases, leaving 13 bases between them. This CDR3 region has 13 residues. This sequence originates from a man in his fifties with Graves' hyperthyroidism. Input material: blood. The chain recombines TRBV12-3 or TRBV12-4 with TRBJ1-5, with D perhaps matching TRBD1 (5 bases). For the CDR3, the DNA is TGTGCCAGCCACGGGACTTTTGATCAGCCCCAGCATTTT. This encodes CASHGTFDQPQHF.